Each of the 4 T cell receptor beta chains below was sequenced from the same sample in a study of Graves' ophthalmopathy and Graves' hyperthyroidism (dated by TCRdb to 2016 to 2019). The listed sequencing device is Illumina HiSeq 2000. TCR beta CDR3 regions were amplified from RNA transcripts for repertoire sequencing. The first round was an RT-PCR using HTBI primers with the Qiagen OneStep RT-PCR kit, and this first round was followed by a second-round multiplex PCR, then size selection and purification. TCRdb ran its own pipeline on the public reads, namely fastp trimming at Q25 and MiXCR clone calling, and kept in-frame beta chains. Identical CDR3 proteins give one entry, which carries the most common genes and DNA. A total of over a million distinct CDR3 sequences appear in this sample, about 38% of them only once. Of the sample, roughly 10% is held by the ten largest clones. The material sequenced was peripheral blood or thyroid tissue (not recorded which). Receptor source: an adult man with Graves' hyperthyroidism.

This clonotype was counted many times. The chain employs TRBV9 and TRBJ1-4, with 7 bases fitting TRBD1. Germline V lookup: CDR1 SGDLS, CDR2 YYNGEE. The J segment lost 8 bases and the V segment lost 4 bases, leaving 11 bases of the junction unmatched. The CDR3 totals 15 residues. Here the CDR3 reads CASSLTGTATEKLFF. CDR3 DNA: TGTGCCAGCAGCCTTACCGGGACAGCGACCGAAAAACTGTTTTTT. Based on the CDR3 plus reference TRBV9 and TRBJ1-4, the full variable domain is DSGVTQTPKHLITATGQRVTLRCSPRSGDLSVYWYQQSLDQGLQFLIQYYNGEERAKGNILERFSAQQFPDLHSELNLSSLELGDSALYFCASSLTGTATEKLFFGSGTQLSVL.

Of note for this clonotype: Without the conserved terminal phenylalanine or tryptophan, this CDR3 likely stems from a read error. This chain joins TRBV29-1 and TRBJ1-3, with D unresolved. CDR3 length equals 16 residues. Deletions cut 4 bases from V and 2 bases from J, with 18 bases between. In germline, CDR1 is SQVTM, CDR2 ANQGSEA. The CDR3, as DNA: TGCAGCGTTGTGAGGTTTGCAGTGAACACTGGAAACACCATATATCTT. Encoded protein: CSVVRFAVNTGNTIYL.

Concerning this clonotype itself: A much larger clone differs by one base, so this may be a read error. The V call is TRBV7-9, the J call TRBJ1-1; D is perhaps TRBD1 (5 bases). CDR1 is SEHNR and CDR2 is FQNEAQ in the germline V gene (reference sequence). The CDR3 covers 14 residues. The CDR3 region has the DNA TGTGCCAGCGGCTTAGTAGGGGCGGGCACTGAAGCTTTCTTT. It specifies CASGLVGAGTEAFF.

Only a few counts were recorded for this clonotype. The gene calls are TRBV2 and TRBJ2-7, with D perhaps matching TRBD1 (6 bases). The germline gives CDR1 SNHLY, CDR2 FYNNEI. V was pared by 6 bases and J by 2 bases, with 14 bases between. The CDR3 length is 14 residues. The CDR3 nucleotides are TGTGCCAGCAGGAAAACTAGGACAGCCTACGAGCAGTACTTC. It is translated as CASRKTRTAYEQYF. The full variable domain, in which reference TRBV2 and TRBJ2-7 provide the parts outside the CDR3, is EPEVTQTPSHQVTQMGQEVILRCVPISNHLYFYWYRQILGQKVEFLVSFYNNEISEKSEIFDDQFSVERPDGSNFTLKIRSTKLEDSAMYFCASRKTRTAYEQYFGPGTRLTVT.